A selection of T cell receptor beta chains follows, all from one sample in a study of cytomegalovirus exposure and HLA in healthy donors. Only in-frame clones appear in the TCRdb table, and some are missing; sequencing was by immunoSEQ multiplex PCR. The table records 120,000 or so clones, over 70% of them present only once. Sequenced material: PBMCs. All receptors come from a woman aged 50 to 65 in good health and CMV-seronegative. Both conserved end residues are part of each CDR3. The size of a clone is reported for some rows only, either as once, few or many, or as a class for expanded clones.

clone_size j_call v_call cdr3_aa
. TRBJ2-7 TRBV14 CASSQTTQRRQPLAYEQYF
. TRBJ2-7 TRBV2 CASSVGRGGTGGREQYF
. TRBJ1-3 TRBV5-1 CASSLDHSNSGNTIYF
. TRBJ1-3 TRBV2 CASQGGNPAGNTIYF
. TRBJ1-4 TRBV28 CASSSPGTGMKEKLFF
. TRBJ1-5 TRBV7-2 CASSPQNQPQHF
. TRBJ1-5 TRBV21-1 CASSRTGGVSFQPQHF
few TRBJ2-1 TRBV2 CASRGTRGRNEQFF
. TRBJ2-3 TRBV7-9 CASSRPLAGGPSGTDTQYF
. TRBJ2-1 TRBV30 CAWTSAVYSYNEQFF
many TRBJ2-2 TRBV6-4 CASSEEGTGELFF
. TRBJ2-6 TRBV9 CASSVGTASAGANVLTF
. TRBJ2-1 TRBV7-9 CASSFRVTDEQFF
once TRBJ2-7 TRBV21-1 CASSKALRDRTYEQYF
. TRBJ1-1 TRBV11-3 CASSLFQDQGEAFF
. TRBJ2-1 TRBV11-1 CASSFDRGFHEQFF
. TRBJ2-3 TRBV5-1 CASSLGLAGSPSSTDTQYF
. TRBJ1-5 TRBV19 CATQISSNQPQHF
. TRBJ2-7 TRBV30 CAWSVQALSYEQYF
. TRBJ1-2 TRBV7-8 CASSLGNRGNDPPLYGYTF
. TRBJ2-7 TRBV7-2 CASRELAGEAYEQYF
. TRBJ2-7 TRBV5-4 CASSRIGTESYEQYF
. TRBJ2-5 TRBV4-1 CASSQGEWYLQETQYF
. TRBJ2-7 TRBV28 CASSPSHSYEQYF
. TRBJ2-4 TRBV7-3 CASSLLAGGAKNIQYF
few TRBJ2-1 TRBV7-9 CASSTRLRLGDEQFF
few TRBJ1-2 TRBV27 CASSTGGSHGYTF
. TRBJ2-3 TRBV2 CASNRGLAGLWEGTDTQYF
. TRBJ2-1 TRBV19 CASSIGFGTSVSSYNEQFF
. TRBJ2-1 TRBV29-1 CSVLPGLADNYNEQFF
. TRBJ2-7 TRBV2 CASSRGEAYEQYF
. TRBJ2-4 TRBV19 CASRGDMENIQYF
. TRBJ1-5 TRBV19 CASSFGGSNQPQHF
. TRBJ2-7 TRBV7-9 CASSPLTDEQYF
. TRBJ2-7 TRBV5-6 CASSFPPSYEQYF
once . TRBV6-5 CASRGLAGPYEQYF
. TRBJ2-7 TRBV29-1 CSVGVTVHEQYF
few TRBJ2-3 TRBV7-2 CASSWSGAGDTQYF
. TRBJ1-1 TRBV27 CASSLGWGLSAEAFF
. TRBJ2-3 TRBV5-1 CATSLGLATTDTQYF
. . TRBV6-5 CASSRDRRLYEQYF
. TRBJ1-5 TRBV19 CASSPTGGNQPQHF